Sequencing of this T cell receptor (beta chain) was carried out in a study of tumour-infiltrating T cells in Burkitt lymphoma. Study at large: Repertoire clonality predicted overall and progression-free survival.

The length of the CDR3 is 16 residues. Trimming pared 5 bases from V and 5 bases from J, leaving 21 bases between. Per germline, CDR1 PRHDT and CDR2 FYEKMQ (reference sequence). This table comes from immunoSEQ multiplex PCR, and its TCRdb copy is limited to in-frame clones, with some not included. The table shows 12,000 to 15,000 clones, with about 85% occurring only once. The sequenced material came from tumor tissue. This TCR was sampled from a human donor with diffuse large B-cell lymphoma. This chain joins TRBV13 and TRBJ1-1, with D possibly matching TRBD1 (6 bases). CDR3 in amino acids: CASSPPVGGAYTEAFF. In DNA form, the CDR3 reads TGTGCCAGCAGCCCACCCGTAGGGGGGGCGTATACTGAAGCTTTCTTT.